Reported below is one T cell receptor beta chain. Its antigen remains unknown. Generated by immunoSEQ multiplex PCR, the TCRdb table keeps only in-frame clones and is missing some. The table records 55,000 to 70,000 clones, about nine tenths of them present only once. Looked up from germline, CDR1 is SGHTA and CDR2 is FQGNSA. The V gene lost 5 bases and the J gene lost 2 bases, with 19 bases spanning the gap. The CDR3 loop spans 16 amino acids. The data stem from a study of pediatric ulcerative colitis. Overall study findings and caveats: This repertoire reflects total lymphocytes rather than subpopulations like regulatory T cells.

Control subjects, colonoscoped for suspected IBD, had macroscopically and histologically normal endoscopy. Colonoscopy and blood draw happened at the same time. This rearrangement joins TRBV7-2 to TRBJ2-7; D perhaps matches TRBD2 (6 bases). This receptor was taken from a boy aged 5-17 years who was a control in a study of pediatric ulcerative colitis. The source material was blood. CDR3 DNA: TGTGCCAGCAGCACCCAACGTTGGCGGGGTCCCTACGAGCAGTACTTC. Translating it yields CASSTQRWRGPYEQYF.